This T cell receptor beta chain came from a study of T cells in Graves' hyperthyroidism and ophthalmopathy. Background on the study: The initial diagnosis was the point when peripheral blood was collected, ahead of any treatment.

Deletions cut 7 bases from V and 3 bases from J, with 10 bases between. The CDR3 extends over 12 amino acids. The sample holds many counts of this clonotype. Its matching antigen is unknown. Graves' hyperthyroidism qualified as stable when ophthalmopathy did not progress within 18 months. Notes on the study in general: Before onset, ophthalmopathy was predicted by the model a median approximately 6.5 months earlier.

Using RNA transcripts as the source, TCR beta CDR3 regions were amplified. Primed by the HTBI set, a first-round RT-PCR was run on the TCR CDR3. TCRdb redid the calling of the multiplex PCR reads with MiXCR, one entry per CDR3 protein. The sample lists approximately 740,000 distinct CDR3 sequences; 14% were seen once. Specimen: blood. The clonotype was recovered from a woman younger than 35 with Graves' hyperthyroidism. J is TRBJ2-7 and V is TRBV12-3 or TRBV12-4, with D perhaps matching TRBD2 (5 bases). The CDR3 sequence: CASNDGLYEQYF. CDR3 nucleotide sequence: TGTGCCAGCAATGACGGACTCTACGAGCAGTACTTC.